Listed below are T cell receptor beta chains from one sample, sequenced in a study of Graves' ophthalmopathy and Graves' hyperthyroidism. Each CDR3 protein gets one entry after TCRdb re-called the multiplex PCR reads with MiXCR. The top ten hold over 8.5% of the sample, which has over a million distinct CDR3 sequences, 35% to 40% seen once. The sample taken for sequencing was peripheral blood or thyroid tissue (not recorded which). The receptor source for this set is an adult man with Graves' hyperthyroidism. Each CDR3 is given with its conserved first and last residue. Fields, in order: V gene, clone size, D gene, J gene, CDR3 protein, CDR3 DNA. The D gene is left open where the match is weak. The listing skips clone size in some rows; elsewhere it reads once, few, many or a size class.

v_gene: TRBV4-3
abundance: NA
d_gene: TRBD1
j_gene: TRBJ2-7
CDR3aa: CASSQRVTGGSYEQYF
CDR3nt: TGCGCCAGCAGCCAGCGAGTCACAGGGGGGTCCTACGAGCAGTACTTC

v_gene: TRBV9
abundance: NA
d_gene: NA
j_gene: TRBJ2-3
CDR3aa: CASSVARTDTQYF
CDR3nt: TGTGCCAGCAGCGTAGCGCGCACAGATACGCAGTATTTT

v_gene: TRBV5-1
abundance: NA
d_gene: NA
j_gene: TRBJ2-5
CDR3aa: CASSSVQEAQYF
CDR3nt: TGCGCCAGCAGCTCCGTTCAAGAGGCCCAGTACTTC

v_gene: TRBV25-1
abundance: NA
d_gene: TRBD2
j_gene: TRBJ2-7
CDR3aa: CASSPLTPLAGDPYEQYF
CDR3nt: TGTGCCAGCAGTCCTCTTACCCCACTAGCGGGGGACCCCTACGAGCAGTACTTC

v_gene: TRBV7-2
abundance: NA
d_gene: TRBD1
j_gene: TRBJ1-4
CDR3aa: CASRPGTGKGEKLFF
CDR3nt: TGTGCCAGCAGACCCGGGACAGGGAAAGGGGAAAAACTGTTTTTT

v_gene: TRBV7-9
abundance: NA
d_gene: NA
j_gene: TRBJ2-7
CDR3aa: CASSPNLIGMEVHEQYF
CDR3nt: TGTGCCAGCAGCCCTAATCTTATAGGAATGGAGGTCCACGAGCAGTACTTC

v_gene: TRBV14
abundance: many
d_gene: NA
j_gene: TRBJ2-7
CDR3aa: CASSQVGLLGPYYEQYF
CDR3nt: TGTGCCAGCAGCCAAGTCGGACTTCTCGGACCCTACTACGAGCAGTACTTC

v_gene: TRBV29-1
abundance: NA
d_gene: NA
j_gene: TRBJ2-4
CDR3aa: CSVGPTENIQYF
CDR3nt: TGCAGCGTGGGGCCGACCGAAAACATTCAGTACTTC

v_gene: TRBV10-3
abundance: NA
d_gene: NA
j_gene: TRBJ2-7
CDR3aa: CAIKRASISGTYEQYF
CDR3nt: TGTGCCATCAAACGTGCGTCGATTAGCGGAACCTACGAGCAGTACTTC

v_gene: TRBV25-1
abundance: many
d_gene: NA
j_gene: TRBJ2-2
CDR3aa: CASSEFSGVGELFF
CDR3nt: TGTGCCAGCAGTGAATTTTCGGGGGTCGGGGAGCTGTTTTTT

v_gene: TRBV7-4
abundance: NA
d_gene: NA
j_gene: TRBJ2-3
CDR3aa: CASSQEQGPIDTQYF
CDR3nt: TGTGCCAGCAGCCAAGAACAGGGCCCAATAGATACGCAGTATTTT

v_gene: TRBV19
abundance: many
d_gene: NA
j_gene: TRBJ1-6
CDR3aa: CASSIPGRHNSPLHF
CDR3nt: TGTGCCAGTAGTATCCCCGGGCGGCACAATTCACCCCTCCACTTT

v_gene: TRBV7-2
abundance: many
d_gene: NA
j_gene: TRBJ1-4
CDR3aa: CASSLARTSTNEKLFF
CDR3nt: TGTGCCAGCAGCTTAGCACGGACGTCAACTAATGAAAAACTGTTTTTT

v_gene: TRBV29-1
abundance: few
d_gene: NA
j_gene: TRBJ1-2
CDR3aa: CSVDHGNYGYTF
CDR3nt: TGCAGCGTTGATCATGGTAACTATGGCTACACCTTC

v_gene: TRBV9
abundance: many
d_gene: TRBD1
j_gene: TRBJ2-7
CDR3aa: CASSPRQGVYEQYF
CDR3nt: TGTGCCAGCAGCCCCCGGCAGGGGGTTTACGAGCAGTACTTC

v_gene: TRBV7-2
abundance: many
d_gene: NA
j_gene: TRBJ2-5
CDR3aa: CASSPVSETQYF
CDR3nt: TGTGCCAGCAGCCCGGTCAGTGAGACCCAGTACTTC

v_gene: TRBV10-3
abundance: many
d_gene: NA
j_gene: TRBJ2-5
CDR3aa: CAIRASDTGRETQYF
CDR3nt: TGTGCCATCAGGGCTTCGGACACAGGACGGGAGACCCAGTACTTC

v_gene: TRBV11-2
abundance: many
d_gene: NA
j_gene: TRBJ1-1
CDR3aa: CASSLSEGVNTEAFF
CDR3nt: TGTGCCAGCAGCTTATCTGAGGGGGTGAACACTGAAGCTTTCTTT

v_gene: TRBV5-1
abundance: many
d_gene: NA
j_gene: TRBJ2-7
CDR3aa: CASSLWSEGASYEQYF
CDR3nt: TGCGCCAGCAGCTTGTGGTCGGAGGGAGCTTCCTACGAGCAGTACTTC

v_gene: TRBV10-2
abundance: NA
d_gene: NA
j_gene: TRBJ1-5
CDR3aa: CASSDKRRQGRLSNQPQHF
CDR3nt: TGCGCCAGCAGTGATAAGAGACGCCAAGGCCGGCTCAGCAATCAGCCCCAGCATTTT

v_gene: TRBV15
abundance: NA
d_gene: NA
j_gene: TRBJ2-7
CDR3aa: CATSRVGPYEQYF
CDR3nt: TGTGCCACCAGCAGAGTCGGCCCCTACGAGCAGTACTTC

v_gene: TRBV20-1
abundance: NA
d_gene: NA
j_gene: TRBJ2-7
CDR3aa: CSARVERRPFYEQYF
CDR3nt: TGCAGTGCTAGAGTCGAGCGGAGGCCTTTCTACGAGCAGTACTTC

v_gene: TRBV25-1
abundance: few
d_gene: TRBD2
j_gene: TRBJ2-1
CDR3aa: CASSESLAGRNEQFF
CDR3nt: TGTGCCAGCAGTGAATCACTAGCGGGACGGAATGAGCAGTTCTTC

v_gene: TRBV12-3/TRBV12-4
abundance: few
d_gene: NA
j_gene: TRBJ2-7
CDR3aa: CASSPRGAREQYF
CDR3nt: TGTGCCAGCAGCCCCCGCGGGGCGAGAGAGCAGTACTTC

v_gene: TRBV11-2
abundance: many
d_gene: NA
j_gene: TRBJ1-2
CDR3aa: CASSRQDGYTF
CDR3nt: TGTGCCAGCAGCCGACAGGATGGCTACACCTTC

v_gene: TRBV20-1
abundance: NA
d_gene: TRBD2
j_gene: TRBJ2-7
CDR3aa: CSARSSTSGIGEQYF
CDR3nt: TGCAGTGCTAGAAGTTCCACTAGCGGGATTGGGGAGCAGTACTTC

v_gene: TRBV7-9
abundance: NA
d_gene: NA
j_gene: TRBJ1-1
CDR3aa: CASSHPSLGGRMNTEAFF
CDR3nt: TGCGCCAGCAGCCACCCCTCCTTGGGGGGGCGTATGAACACTGAAGCTTTCTTT

v_gene: TRBV29-1
abundance: NA
d_gene: NA
j_gene: TRBJ2-7
CDR3aa: CSVGEFGLYEQYF
CDR3nt: TGCAGCGTGGGGGAATTCGGCCTATACGAGCAGTACTTC

v_gene: TRBV13
abundance: few
d_gene: TRBD2
j_gene: TRBJ2-5
CDR3aa: CASSTSGSRTQYF
CDR3nt: TGTGCCAGCAGCACTAGCGGGAGTCGAACCCAGTACTTC

v_gene: TRBV25-1
abundance: NA
d_gene: TRBD2
j_gene: TRBJ2-7
CDR3aa: CASSGSGTSRGQKPYEQYF
CDR3nt: TGTGCCAGCAGTGGATCCGGGACTAGCAGAGGGCAGAAGCCCTACGAGCAGTACTTC

v_gene: TRBV7-2
abundance: many
d_gene: NA
j_gene: TRBJ1-1
CDR3aa: CASSLSYGAEAFF
CDR3nt: TGTGCCAGCAGCTTGAGTTACGGGGCTGAAGCTTTCTTT

v_gene: TRBV12-3/TRBV12-4
abundance: few
d_gene: NA
j_gene: TRBJ2-5
CDR3aa: CASGDQGSQETQYF
CDR3nt: TGTGCCAGCGGTGACCAGGGATCCCAAGAGACCCAGTACTTC

v_gene: TRBV7-2
abundance: many
d_gene: NA
j_gene: TRBJ1-4
CDR3aa: CASSLDGYNEKLFF
CDR3nt: TGTGCCAGCAGCTTGGATGGCTATAATGAAAAACTGTTTTTT

v_gene: TRBV9
abundance: few
d_gene: NA
j_gene: TRBJ1-3
CDR3aa: CASSQVGYGGNTIYF
CDR3nt: TGTGCCAGCAGCCAAGTCGGATATGGTGGAAACACCATATATTTT

v_gene: TRBV11-2
abundance: NA
d_gene: NA
j_gene: TRBJ2-5
CDR3aa: CASSPGPERGETQYF
CDR3nt: TGTGCCAGCAGCCCTGGGCCCGAAAGAGGGGAGACCCAGTACTTC

v_gene: TRBV9
abundance: many
d_gene: TRBD2
j_gene: TRBJ2-7
CDR3aa: CASSAGTSGGYEQYF
CDR3nt: TGTGCCAGTAGTGCCGGGACTAGCGGGGGCTACGAGCAGTACTTC

v_gene: TRBV15
abundance: many
d_gene: NA
j_gene: TRBJ1-6
CDR3aa: CATSRERGEGSGSPLHF
CDR3nt: TGTGCCACCAGCAGAGAACGGGGTGAAGGGTCTGGTTCACCCCTCCACTTT

v_gene: TRBV11-2
abundance: NA
d_gene: TRBD1
j_gene: TRBJ2-7
CDR3aa: CASSLEGQGKWKYF
CDR3nt: TGTGCCAGCAGCTTAGAGGGACAGGGGAAGTGGAAGTACTTC

v_gene: TRBV6-5
abundance: NA
d_gene: NA
j_gene: TRBJ2-7
CDR3aa: CASSYDRTANYEQYF
CDR3nt: TGTGCCAGCAGTTACGATAGGACAGCCAACTACGAGCAGTACTTC

v_gene: TRBV10-3
abundance: NA
d_gene: TRBD2
j_gene: TRBJ2-3
CDR3aa: CAISDSGGADTQYF
CDR3nt: TGTGCCATCAGTGACAGCGGGGGGGCAGATACGCAGTATTTT

v_gene: TRBV28
abundance: NA
d_gene: NA
j_gene: TRBJ1-4
CDR3aa: CASGGDNEKLFF
CDR3nt: TGTGCCAGCGGAGGGGATAATGAAAAACTGTTTTTT

v_gene: TRBV11-2
abundance: NA
d_gene: NA
j_gene: TRBJ2-7
CDR3aa: CASSLDQGSYEQYF
CDR3nt: TGTGCCAGCAGCTTAGATCAGGGGAGCTACGAGCAGTACTTC

v_gene: TRBV29-1
abundance: NA
d_gene: TRBD1
j_gene: TRBJ1-2
CDR3aa: CSVGQGRMYGYTF
CDR3nt: TGCAGCGTTGGACAGGGGCGTATGTATGGCTACACCTTC

v_gene: TRBV6-5
abundance: many
d_gene: NA
j_gene: TRBJ2-6
CDR3aa: CASSYFSGDSGANVLTF
CDR3nt: TGTGCCAGCAGTTACTTCTCGGGAGACTCTGGGGCCAACGTCCTGACTTTC

v_gene: TRBV5-6
abundance: few
d_gene: NA
j_gene: TRBJ2-2
CDR3aa: CASSLGVAPNTGELFF
CDR3nt: TGTGCCAGCAGCTTGGGGGTAGCTCCGAACACCGGGGAGCTGTTTTTT

v_gene: TRBV2
abundance: NA
d_gene: NA
j_gene: TRBJ2-5
CDR3aa: CASSERRNQETQYF
CDR3nt: TGTGCCAGCAGTGAGCGGCGGAACCAAGAGACCCAGTACTTC

v_gene: TRBV20-1
abundance: many
d_gene: TRBD1
j_gene: TRBJ2-7
CDR3aa: CSARDRDREFQQYF
CDR3nt: TGCAGTGCTAGAGACCGGGACAGGGAATTTCAGCAGTACTTC

v_gene: TRBV12-3/TRBV12-4
abundance: many
d_gene: TRBD1
j_gene: TRBJ1-2
CDR3aa: CASSSSTGGLDYTF
CDR3nt: TGTGCCAGCAGTTCGTCCACAGGGGGCTTAGACTACACCTTC

v_gene: TRBV20-1
abundance: many
d_gene: TRBD2
j_gene: TRBJ2-2
CDR3aa: CSASATSGRARNTGELFF
CDR3nt: TGCAGTGCTTCCGCGACTAGCGGGAGGGCCCGGAACACCGGGGAGCTGTTTTTT

v_gene: TRBV10-3
abundance: many
d_gene: TRBD2
j_gene: TRBJ2-7
CDR3aa: CATRSGGSTNEQYF
CDR3nt: TGTGCCACCCGTAGCGGGGGCTCAACTAACGAGCAGTACTTC

v_gene: TRBV7-9
abundance: many
d_gene: TRBD1
j_gene: TRBJ2-7
CDR3aa: CASSSIGTGLEQYF
CDR3nt: TGTGCCAGCAGCTCCATAGGGACAGGGCTCGAGCAGTACTTC